These 5 T cell receptor beta chains were all obtained from the same sample, sequenced in a study of blood T cell repertoires in COVID-19. Assay: immunoSEQ multiplex PCR; the TCRdb copy retains only in-frame clones and omits some. The sample carries about 220,000 clones, 83% recorded once. Sequencing was carried out using peripheral blood. These receptors came from a woman aged 40 to 49 with active or convalescent COVID-19.

The chain is built from TRBV7-2 and TRBJ2-5, with D unclear. Germline values: CDR1 SGHTA, CDR2 FQGNSA. V was clipped by 5 bases and J by 2 bases, with 15 bases between them. This CDR3 spans 15 amino acids. Here the CDR3 DNA reads TGTGCCAGCAGCACCAGACATACTCTACAAGAGACCCAGTACTTC. It translates to CASSTRHTLQETQYF. The full variable domain, rest sourced from reference TRBV7-2 and TRBJ2-5, is GAGVSQSPSNKVTEKGKDVELRCDPISGHTALYWYRQSLGQGLEFLIYFQGNSAPDKSGLPSDRFSAERTGGSVSTLTIQRTQQEDSAVYLCASSTRHTLQETQYFGPGTRLLVL.

In this sample, this clone turned up a few times. V and J are TRBV11-1 and TRBJ1-1, with 9 bases that match TRBD1. The CDR3 spans 13 residues. V lost 0 bases and J lost 11; bases outside the gene matches: 4. The V gene's germline CDR1 is SGHAT and CDR2 FQDESV (reference sequence). CDR3: CASSLAGTGSAFF. CDR3 DNA: TGTGCCAGCAGCTTAGCCGGGACAGGGTCGGCTTTCTTT.

This chain links TRBV30 with TRBJ1-1; TRBD1 matches at 8 bases. Looked up from germline, CDR1 is GTSNPN and CDR2 is SVGIG (reference sequence). CDR3 length: 12 amino acids. V shed 2 bases and J 8 bases; nucleotides not matched to a gene: 4. The CDR3 DNA sequence: TGTGCCTGGAGTTTGAACAGGGGGGAAGCTTTCTTT. It yields the protein CAWSLNRGEAFF.

The count of this clone is one. The gene calls are TRBV5-4 and TRBJ1-1; 9 bases agree with TRBD1. With V trimmed by 6 bases and J by 10 bases, 10 bases remained unmatched. The CDR3 is 13 residues long. The germline V gene has CDR1 SGHNT and CDR2 YYREEE (reference sequence). CDR3 nucleotides: TGTGCCAGCAACCTTGCCGGGACAGGGTTAGCTTTCTTT. Its translation is CASNLAGTGLAFF.

The V call is TRBV6-2 or TRBV6-3, the J call TRBJ2-1; unclear D gene. Trimming stripped 0 bases from V and 13 bases from J, with 10 bases between. Germline CDR1 is MNHEY and CDR2 is SVGEGT. The CDR3 runs to 12 residues. Here the CDR3 reads CASSYSGEKQFF. The CDR3 bases are TGTGCCAGCAGTTACTCGGGCGAGAAACAGTTCTTC.